The T cell receptor (beta chain) under discussion was sequenced for a study of blood T cell repertoires in COVID-19. Whole-study context: Whether acute or convalescent, the COVID-19 samples came from the United States, Italy and Spain. PBMCs, B-cell-depleted T cells, or T cells were the source of the cDNA or gDNA that made up the material.

Cohorts were assigned according to the clinical history that participants reported. The CDR3 covers 16 residues. The junction had 13 bases not matched to a gene; V was cut back by 4 bases and J by 10 bases. Per germline, CDR1 SGHNT and CDR2 YYREEE (reference sequence). Original data processing: Cell counts per sample came from amplifying reference gene primers. Generated by immunoSEQ multiplex PCR, the TCRdb table keeps only in-frame clones and is missing some. That table is the source of V, J and clone size, and D and trimming were worked out from the DNA. The sample lists approximately 210,000 clones; over 75% were seen once.

This chain links TRBV5-4 with TRBJ2-3; TRBD2 matches 12 bases. This clonotype was sampled from a man younger than 45 with acute COVID-19. The sequencing sample was made of PBMCs or T cells enriched from blood (not recorded which). CDR3 nucleotides: TGTGCCAGCAGCCTAGCCGGACTAGCGGGGACTCGCTCGCAGTATTTT. Amino acids: CASSLAGLAGTRSQYF.